The 29 T cell receptor beta chains below all came from one sample that was sequenced in a study of OX40 agonist ivuxolimab in advanced cancers. Clones were read by immunoSEQ multiplex PCR, and TCRdb kept only the in-frame ones, dropping some. The table has about 62,000 clones, around 74% seen once. The source material was CD4+ or CD8+ T cells sorted from blood, sampled in a trial of the OX40 agonist ivuxolimab. The receptors shown here come from an adult with an advanced solid tumor such as melanoma, head and neck, liver or kidney cancer.

About this clone: At one end the junction does not follow the germline gene, possibly because of a read error. The chain has TRBV6-5 and TRBJ2-7; D might be TRBD2 (7 bases). CDR1 and CDR2 (germline): MNHEY, SVGAGI. The CDR3 consists of 12 residues. The CDR3, as DNA: TGTGCCAGCAGTCCCGCGGGGGCCCTCGAGCACTTC. It yields the protein CASSPAGALEHF.

The J gene is TRBJ1-1, the V gene TRBV2, with 7 bases aligning to TRBD1. The germline CDR1 and CDR2 sequences are SNHLY and FYNNEI. V was pared by 7 bases and J by 3 bases, with 5 bases of the junction left unmatched. The CDR3 contains 13 residues. The CDR3 loop is CASTTGADTEAFF. CDR3 DNA: TGTGCCAGCACCACAGGGGCGGACACTGAAGCTTTCTTT.

This clone is medium-sized within its sample. V and J are TRBV5-4 and TRBJ1-1; a possible D gene is TRBD1 (5 bases). V was clipped by 4 bases and J by 3 bases, with 10 bases between them. The CDR3 covers 13 residues. The germline V gene has CDR1 SGHNT and CDR2 YYREEE (reference sequence). The CDR3 region has the DNA TGTGCCAGCAGCACGATCAGGGACACTGAAGCTTTCTTT. The encoded protein is CASSTIRDTEAFF.

The CDR3 reads CASSPRLRGDTDTQYF. The CDR3 coding sequence is TGTGCCAGCAGCCCCCGTCTTAGAGGGGACACAGATACGCAGTATTTT. The J gene is TRBJ2-3, the V gene TRBV9, with D perhaps matching TRBD1 or TRBD2 (5 bases each). CDR3 length: 16 amino acids. The V gene lost 4 bases and the J gene lost 2 bases, with 17 bases spanning the gap. Germline V lookup: CDR1 SGDLS, CDR2 YYNGEE.

This clone has more than one count but fewer than ten. CDR3: CASRRTSGAQETQYF. Here the CDR3 DNA reads TGTGCCAGCAGAAGGACTAGCGGGGCCCAAGAGACCCAGTACTTC. This chain uses TRBV19 with TRBJ2-5, with TRBD2 matching 12 bases. This CDR3 is built from 15 residues. Germline CDR1 reads LNHDA; CDR2 reads SQIVND (reference sequence). The junction had 6 bases not matched to a gene; V was cut back by 9 bases and J by 1 base. The entire variable domain, with the rest obtained from reference TRBV19 and TRBJ2-5, is as follows: DGGITQSPKYLFRKEGQNVTLSCEQNLNHDAMYWYRQDPGQGLRLIYYSQIVNDFQKGDIAEGYSVSREKKESFPLTVTSAQKNPTAFYLCASRRTSGAQETQYFGPGTRLLVL.

The chain is built from TRBV4-1 and TRBJ2-7, with 7 bases lining up with TRBD1. This CDR3 region has 20 residues. Germline V gene data show CDR1 as MGHRA and CDR2 as YSYEKL. J gave up 0 bases and V 3 bases, and 20 bases lay outside the gene matches. The CDR3 sequence is CASSHPPTGTERPFSYEQYF. The CDR3 DNA sequence: TGCGCCAGCAGCCACCCCCCGACCGGGACAGAACGACCGTTCTCCTACGAGCAGTACTTC.

V usage is TRBV11-3 and J usage is TRBJ1-5; no definite D call. The germline V and J ends were trimmed by 1 base and 0 bases, with 16 bases remaining between them. This CDR3 has 18 residues. Germline V gene sequence: CDR1 SGHNT, CDR2 YENEEA. In DNA form, the CDR3 reads TGTGCCAGCAGCTTAGCCGGGAGGGCAGATTATAGCAATCAGCCCCAGCATTTT. This sequence encodes CASSLAGRADYSNQPQHF.

The V call is TRBV6-5, the J call TRBJ2-2; D gene ambiguous. With 6 bases removed from V and 0 bases from J, the gap between germline ends came to 8 bases. CDR1 is MNHEY, CDR2 SVGAGI, per germline. The CDR3 sequence is 14 residues long. CDR3 nucleotides: TGTGCCAGCAGGCGACAATCGAACACCGGGGAGCTGTTTTTT. It translates to CASRRQSNTGELFF.

This clone came up a few times. The V gene is TRBV5-5, the J gene TRBJ1-6; TRBD1 agrees at 11 bases. In germline, CDR1 is SGHKS, CDR2 YYEKEE (reference sequence). Losses at the gene ends were 3 bases for V and 9 bases for J; bases not matched to a gene: 2. This CDR3 has 14 residues. The CDR3 DNA reads as TGTGCCAGCAGCTCGGACAGGGGGCTTTCACCCCTCCACTTT. The encoded protein is CASSSDRGLSPLHF. Full variable domain (outside the CDR3, taken from reference TRBV5-5 and TRBJ1-6): DAGVTQSPTHLIKTRGQQVTLRCSPISGHKSVSWYQQVLGQGPQFIFQYYEKEERGRGNFPDRFSARQFPNYSSELNVNALLLGDSALYLCASSSDRGLSPLHFGNGTRLTVT.

To note about this clone: The conserved final phenylalanine or tryptophan is absent from the CDR3, which likely points to a read error. The DNA is left out, because the CDR3 cannot be placed on it with certainty; the CDR3 is given as TCRdb lists it. The V and J genes are TRBV2 and TRBJ1-1. CDR1 and CDR2 (germline): SNHLY, FYNNEI. The CDR3 adds up to 10 amino acids, both ends counted. CDR3 protein: CASLNWDALV.

The J gene is TRBJ1-2, the V gene TRBV18, with a possible D match to TRBD1 (5 bases). V lost 1 base, J lost 6 bases, and 9 bases lay in between. CDR1 and CDR2 (germline): KGHSH, LQKENI. CDR3 length: 13 amino acids. CDR3 loop: CASSPQGIDGYTF. CDR3 nucleotide sequence: TGTGCCAGCTCACCACAGGGGATCGATGGCTACACCTTC.

The chain carries TRBV29-1 and TRBJ2-2; unclear D gene. CDR3 length: 13 amino acids. Germline-derived CDR1 and CDR2 are SQVTM and ANQGSEA. Trimming took off 6 bases at V and 6 bases at J, with 14 bases between the two ends. CDR3 residues: CSVDRLGPGELFF. CDR3 nucleotides: TGCAGCGTAGACCGACTTGGCCCCGGGGAGCTGTTTTTT.

J is TRBJ1-2 and V is TRBV18; D gene uncertain. Germline V gene lookup returns CDR1 KGHSH and CDR2 LQKENI. Between the trimmed V and J ends, which lost 0 bases and 0 bases, there was a span of 20 bases. The CDR3 length is 19 residues. The CDR3 protein is CASSPPSGSWRNSNYGYTF. The CDR3 DNA reads TGTGCCAGCTCACCACCTTCGGGGAGCTGGCGAAACTCTAACTATGGCTACACCTTC.

The sample holds one count of this clone. The rearrangement links TRBV2 to TRBJ2-1; 7 bases are a match to TRBD1. Trimming cost V 9 bases and J 7 bases; bases outside gene matches: 6. The CDR3 has 12 residues. Germline V gene sequence: CDR1 SNHLY, CDR2 FYNNEI. CDR3 bases: TGTGCCAGTACCACAGGGGCGAATGAGCAGTTCTTC. It is translated as CASTTGANEQFF.

The V gene is TRBV9, the J gene TRBJ2-3; D uncertain. Trimming removed 0 bases from V and 1 base from J, with 0 bases in between. The CDR3 has 12 residues. Germline assignment: CDR1 SGDLS and CDR2 YYNGEE. The CDR3 loop reads CASSVGTDTQYF. The CDR3 coding sequence is TGTGCCAGCAGCGTAGGCACAGATACGCAGTATTTT.

V is TRBV7-2 and J is TRBJ2-2; D is unclear. The V gene lost 6 bases and the J gene lost 1 base, with 9 bases spanning the gap. The CDR3 sequence is 14 residues long. The germline V gene encodes CDR1 SGHTA and CDR2 FQGNSA. The CDR3 loop is CASSPSMNTGELFF. CDR3 in DNA: TGTGCCAGCAGTCCCTCCATGAACACCGGGGAGCTGTTTTTT.

This clone has at least ten counts. The chain uses TRBV2 and TRBJ1-3, with D unresolved. Trimming stripped 8 bases from V and 0 bases from J, with 14 bases between. The CDR3 is 15 residues long. CDR1 and CDR2 from the germline V gene are SNHLY and FYNNEI. Written as DNA, the CDR3 is TGTGCCAGCCGTTCCAGCCTAGTCTCTGGAAACACCATATATTTT. Translation gives CASRSSLVSGNTIYF.

This clone was counted once. The chain uses TRBV19 and TRBJ2-5, with 11 bases matching TRBD2. CDR1 is LNHDA and CDR2 is SQIVND in the germline V gene (reference sequence). V shed 4 bases, J shed 5 bases, and the junction held 12 bases outside the gene matches. The CDR3 is 17 residues long. Here the CDR3 reads CASSTAELAGVVETQYF. For the CDR3, the DNA is TGTGCCAGTAGTACTGCGGAACTAGCGGGAGTTGTTGAGACCCAGTACTTC.

This rearrangement joins TRBV5-1 to TRBJ2-2; D is possibly TRBD2 (6 bases). V dropped 1 base and J dropped 5 bases, with 12 bases sitting between them. The CDR3 is 15 amino acids. From germline, CDR1 is SGHRS and CDR2 YFSETQ. DNA for the CDR3: TGCGCCAGCAGCTTGACGGCGGGATCAACCGGGGAGCTGTTTTTT. It is translated as CASSLTAGSTGELFF.

The table lists this clone with a count of one. A much larger clone is a single base away; this may be a read error. The chain has TRBV27 and TRBJ2-5; D not resolved. The J call may be incorrect, as the DNA end agrees better with TRBJ2-7. The germline V gene encodes CDR1 MNHEY and CDR2 SMNVEV (reference sequence). This CDR3 has 13 residues. CDR3 sequence: CASSLRQDYEQYF. CDR3 nucleotides: TGTGCCAGCAGTTTAAGGCAGGACTACGAGCAGTACTTC.

This clone was detected only once. The rearrangement links TRBV5-6 to TRBJ1-1; D is unclear. There are 13 residues in the CDR3. The V gene lost 4 bases and the J gene lost 1 base, with 8 bases spanning the gap. Germline V CDR1 and CDR2: SGHDT, YYEEEE. CDR3 in amino acids: CASSPRPNTEAFF. The DNA for the CDR3 is TGTGCCAGCAGCCCGAGACCGAACACTGAAGCTTTCTTT.

The rearrangement uses TRBV13 and TRBJ2-1; 8 bases match TRBD1. The CDR3 sequence is 15 residues long. The V gene end was trimmed by 0 bases and the J gene end by 9 bases; junction bases not matched to a gene: 7. Germline V gene sequence: CDR1 PRHDT, CDR2 FYEKMQ (reference sequence). CDR3 loop: CASSLGDRVFGEQFF. The CDR3 DNA is TGTGCCAGCAGCTTAGGGGACAGGGTGTTTGGTGAGCAGTTCTTC.

The V gene is TRBV28, the J gene TRBJ2-1, with TRBD2 matching over 8 bases. The junction had 6 bases not matched to a gene; V was cut back by 7 bases and J by 4 bases. The CDR3 covers 14 residues. The germline gives CDR1 MDHEN, CDR2 SYDVKM. CDR3: CASTYPGGYNEQFF. The CDR3 nucleotides read TGTGCCAGCACCTACCCGGGGGGGTACAATGAGCAGTTCTTC. Together with reference TRBV28 and TRBJ2-1, the CDR3 gives the full variable domain: DVKVTQSSRYLVKRTGEKVFLECVQDMDHENMFWYRQDPGLGLRLIYFSYDVKMKEKGDIPEGYSVSREKKERFSLILESASTNQTSMYLCASTYPGGYNEQFFGPGTRLTVL.

V and J are TRBV19 and TRBJ2-2, with 11 bases fitting TRBD1. V dropped 3 bases and J dropped 7; count of bases not matched to a gene: 10. CDR1 LNHDA and CDR2 SQIVND come from the germline V gene (reference sequence). The CDR3 length is 17 residues. CDR3 protein: CASSIRGGQGAIGELFF. CDR3 bases: TGTGCCAGTAGTATTCGGGGCGGACAGGGGGCTATCGGGGAGCTGTTTTTT.

V usage is TRBV6-1 and J usage is TRBJ1-2, with no clear D. CDR1 and CDR2 from the germline V gene are MNHNS and SASEGT. The V and J ends lost 2 bases and 8 bases respectively, with 15 bases between them. The CDR3 is 14 residues long. The CDR3 region is CASSETGVSKGYTF. As DNA, the CDR3 is TGTGCCAGCAGTGAAACTGGGGTCTCCAAAGGCTACACCTTC.

The CDR3 reads CASRVAGNTGELFF. In DNA form, the CDR3 reads TGTGCCAGTAGGGTAGCGGGAAACACCGGGGAGCTGTTTTTT. The chain has TRBV19 and TRBJ2-2; 8 nucleotides agree with TRBD2. Losses at the gene ends were 6 bases for V and 2 bases for J; bases not matched to a gene: 2. The length of the CDR3 is 14 residues. Germline CDR1 reads LNHDA; CDR2 reads SQIVND (reference sequence).

V gene TRBV7-6 combines with J gene TRBJ2-7; 7 bases are shared with TRBD1. This CDR3 has 14 residues. Germline CDR1 is SGHVS and CDR2 is FNYEAQ. The trim removed 5 bases at V and 1 base at J, leaving 5 bases unmatched. In nucleotides, the CDR3 is TGTGCCAGCAGCACTACGGGACAGTCCTACGAGCAGTACTTC. It encodes CASSTTGQSYEQYF. The full variable domain, with the rest looked up from reference TRBV7-6 and TRBJ2-7, is GAGVSQSPRYKVTKRGQDVALRCDPISGHVSLYWYRQALGQGPEFLTYFNYEAQQDKSGLPNDRFSAERPEGSISTLTIQRTEQRDSAMYRCASSTTGQSYEQYFGPGTRLTVT.

The rearrangement links TRBV6-4 to TRBJ2-1; TRBD2 agrees at 13 bases. Trimming at V came to 2 bases and at J to 2 bases, leaving 9 bases not matched to a gene. The germline gives CDR1 MRHNA, CDR2 SNTAGT. This CDR3 has 19 amino acids. The CDR3 DNA sequence: TGTGCCAGCAGTGACCCCGGGACTAGCGGGGTTAATACCTACAATGAGCAGTTCTTC. Amino acid sequence: CASSDPGTSGVNTYNEQFF.

The V call is TRBV7-6, the J call TRBJ2-3; 9 bases align to TRBD2. V lost 0 bases and J lost 5; bases outside the gene matches: 6. CDR1 is SGHVS, CDR2 FNYEAQ, per germline. The CDR3 consists of 16 residues. In DNA form, the CDR3 reads TGTGCCAGCAGCTTAGCCAGCGGGGGGCCGGGAGATACGCAGTATTTT. The encoded protein is CASSLASGGPGDTQYF.